A selection of T cell receptor beta chains follows, all from one sample in a study of T cell repertoires in cytomegalovirus infection. For these TCRs, the target antigens are not known. Each CDR3 protein gets one entry after TCRdb re-called the reads with MiXCR. The data show approximately 500,000 distinct CDR3 sequences, with around 30% seen just once and around a sixth held by the top ten. Sequenced material: cultured PBMCs, taken from culture after CMV antigen stimulation. Source of these receptors: a human donor in good health (CMV status not recorded). Some clones in this sample may be carry-over from other donors' samples. The CDR3 runs from the conserved cysteine through the conserved F or W. Each record gives: clone size, D gene, V gene, J gene, CDR3 protein, CDR3 DNA. The D gene is left open where the match is weak. Expanded clones get a size class; other rows say once, few or many, or leave the size out.

clone size: few; D gene: .; V gene: TRBV10-3; J gene: TRBJ2-3; CDR3 protein: CAISRTITDTQYF; CDR3 DNA: TGTGCCATCAGCAGGACTATCACAGATACGCAGTATTTT
clone size: .; D gene: .; V gene: TRBV6-2/TRBV6-3; J gene: TRBJ1-5; CDR3 protein: CASSPLIQTGHYGNQPQHF; CDR3 DNA: TGTGCCAGCAGTCCTCTTATCCAGACGGGACACTACGGCAATCAGCCCCAGCATTTT
clone size: few; D gene: TRBD2; V gene: TRBV6-5; J gene: TRBJ2-1; CDR3 protein: CASTFQGGTSGRYNEQFF; CDR3 DNA: TGTGCCAGCACGTTTCAGGGGGGGACTAGCGGGAGGTACAATGAGCAGTTCTTC
clone size: .; D gene: .; V gene: TRBV20-1; J gene: TRBJ1-1; CDR3 protein: CSARGVGTEAFF; CDR3 DNA: TGCAGTGCTAGAGGGGTTGGTACTGAAGCTTTCTTT
clone size: .; D gene: .; V gene: TRBV7-9; J gene: TRBJ2-1; CDR3 protein: CASSSILDLDEQFF; CDR3 DNA: TGTGCCAGCAGCTCCATTCTGGATCTCGATGAGCAGTTCTTC
clone size: .; D gene: .; V gene: TRBV27; J gene: TRBJ2-7; CDR3 protein: CASSLFLGTPYEQYF; CDR3 DNA: TGTGCCAGCAGTTTATTTTTGGGCACCCCCTACGAGCAGTACTTC
clone size: few; D gene: TRBD2; V gene: TRBV19; J gene: TRBJ2-1; CDR3 protein: CASSTRLAVLSYNEQFF; CDR3 DNA: TGTGCCAGTAGTACGCGACTAGCGGTGCTCTCCTACAATGAGCAGTTCTTC
clone size: many; D gene: .; V gene: TRBV7-2; J gene: TRBJ2-2; CDR3 protein: CASSLEPTSGHTGELFF; CDR3 DNA: TGTGCCAGCAGCTTAGAACCCACCAGCGGACACACCGGGGAGCTGTTTTTT
clone size: once; D gene: TRBD2; V gene: TRBV18; J gene: TRBJ2-5; CDR3 protein: CASSLMGLYQETQYF; CDR3 DNA: TGTGCCAGCTCACTAATGGGACTATACCAAGAGACCCAGTACTTC
clone size: .; D gene: TRBD2; V gene: TRBV10-3; J gene: TRBJ2-1; CDR3 protein: CASSGTSGSDEQFF; CDR3 DNA: TGTGCCAGCTCCGGGACTAGCGGGAGCGATGAGCAGTTCTTC
clone size: .; D gene: TRBD1; V gene: TRBV6-8; J gene: TRBJ1-2; CDR3 protein: CASSLDRVAGYTF; CDR3 DNA: TGTGCCAGCAGTCTTGACAGGGTTGCTGGCTACACCTTC
clone size: once; D gene: .; V gene: TRBV5-1; J gene: TRBJ2-1; CDR3 protein: CASSLVGRDYNEQFF; CDR3 DNA: TGCGCCAGCAGCTTGGTGGGACGGGACTACAATGAGCAGTTCTTC
clone size: few; D gene: TRBD1; V gene: TRBV6-2/TRBV6-3; J gene: TRBJ1-2; CDR3 protein: CASSRQGPPTF; CDR3 DNA: TGTGCCAGCAGTCGACAGGGTCCGCCGACCTTC
clone size: few; D gene: .; V gene: TRBV28; J gene: TRBJ1-5; CDR3 protein: CASSPRQLSRNQPQHF; CDR3 DNA: TGTGCCAGCAGTCCTCGACAGCTTTCACGTAATCAGCCCCAGCATTTT
clone size: .; D gene: TRBD2; V gene: TRBV6-2/TRBV6-3; J gene: TRBJ2-7; CDR3 protein: CASSYRPGVSRESSYEQYF; CDR3 DNA: TGTGCCAGCAGTTATCGCCCCGGGGTTTCGCGGGAGTCCTCCTACGAGCAGTACTTC
clone size: few; D gene: .; V gene: TRBV7-9; J gene: TRBJ2-1; CDR3 protein: CASSLISNEQFF; CDR3 DNA: TGTGCCAGCAGCTTAATATCCAATGAGCAGTTCTTC
clone size: .; D gene: TRBD1; V gene: TRBV12-3/TRBV12-4; J gene: TRBJ1-2; CDR3 protein: CASGRRTGGYYGYTF; CDR3 DNA: TGTGCCAGCGGCCGTCGGACAGGGGGGTACTATGGCTACACCTTC
clone size: few; D gene: .; V gene: TRBV28; J gene: TRBJ2-7; CDR3 protein: CASSSVQGSTYEQYF; CDR3 DNA: TGTGCCAGCAGTTCCGTACAGGGAAGTACCTACGAGCAGTACTTC
clone size: .; D gene: TRBD2; V gene: TRBV7-8; J gene: TRBJ2-5; CDR3 protein: CASSFGTSMGETQYF; CDR3 DNA: TGTGCCAGCAGTTTTGGGACTAGTATGGGAGAGACCCAGTACTTC
clone size: .; D gene: .; V gene: TRBV7-3; J gene: TRBJ2-1; CDR3 protein: CASADKGASAANEQFF; CDR3 DNA: TGTGCCAGCGCCGATAAGGGGGCTAGCGCGGCCAATGAGCAGTTCTTC
clone size: .; D gene: .; V gene: TRBV24-1; J gene: TRBJ2-7; CDR3 protein: CATSVTGSQTYYEQYF; CDR3 DNA: TGTGCCACCAGTGTTACCGGGAGCCAAACTTACTACGAGCAGTACTTC
clone size: many; D gene: .; V gene: TRBV19; J gene: TRBJ1-4; CDR3 protein: CASSISGGEKLFF; CDR3 DNA: TGTGCCAGTAGTATCTCAGGAGGGGAAAAACTGTTTTTT
clone size: .; D gene: .; V gene: TRBV30; J gene: TRBJ1-1; CDR3 protein: CAWSVLQGINTEAFF; CDR3 DNA: TGTGCCTGGAGTGTACTCCAGGGAATTAACACTGAAGCTTTCTTT